The present TCR beta chain was sequenced within a study of cytomegalovirus exposure and HLA in healthy donors. This PCR relied on a set of 60 Vbeta primers and 13 Jbeta primers. Profiled with immunoSEQ multiplex PCR; TCRdb holds only in-frame clones, not every one. Altogether roughly 150,000 clones are present, 70% to 80% being singletons, with the ten largest covering about a tenth. Germline assignment: CDR1 PRHDT and CDR2 FYEKMQ (reference sequence). This CDR3 spans 17 amino acids. Germline trimming cut 2 bases from V and 0 bases from J; bases unmatched to any gene: 6. Whole-study findings and limits: Clonal expansion, a later analysis showed, was greater in HLA-associated TCR beta chains than in equally common others. CMV antigen specificity was confirmed in vitro for a few CMV-associated chains. An Asian-associated ancestry cluster reportedly showed fewer N-insertions than the roughly 600-donor mean in a later analysis.

Of note for this clone: Its cognate antigen is unknown.

This receptor was identified in a man younger than 35 in good health and CMV-seropositive. Sequences were obtained from PBMCs. The rearrangement links TRBV13 to TRBJ2-3, with 9 bases lining up with TRBD1. The CDR3 spells CASSLRGQGFSTDTQYF. The DNA for the CDR3 is TGTGCCAGCAGCTTAAGGGGACAGGGCTTTAGCACAGATACGCAGTATTTT.